This T cell receptor (beta chain) was recorded in a study of post-analysis software for immune sequencing data. Study in general: Relapsing-remitting, secondary progressive and progressive-relapsing forms of multiple sclerosis all featured among disease courses.

This clonotype came up a few times. Its cognate antigen is unknown. CDR3 length equals 12 residues. Germline CDR1 and CDR2: DFQATT and SNEGSKA (reference sequence). V was cut by 5 bases and J by 1 base, with 8 bases left in between. Carried by the TCR beta cDNA libraries were unique molecular identifiers. There were about 0.85 to 10 million T cells, and 450,000 to 550,000 cDNA molecules came from them. TCRdb reanalysed the PCR reads using MiXCR and keeps one entry per CDR3 protein. The data show 150,000 to 200,000 distinct CDR3 sequences, with 30% seen just once and more than 1.3% held by the top ten. General study results and limits: Pronounced co-clustering by F measure was evident among identically batched samples. Multiple sclerosis patients showed significantly lower normalized Chao1 diversity than controls did. Compared with controls, patients had more of about 5 TRBV segments, including TRBV5-6, TRBV5-1 and TRBV20-1.

The sample comprised blood. This sequence joins TRBV20-1 and TRBJ2-5; D not resolved. This receptor was taken from a girl aged 10 to 17 with multiple sclerosis. This chain's CDR3 is CSAQTVQETQYF. In DNA, the CDR3 is TGCAGTGCTCAGACTGTCCAAGAGACCCAGTACTTC.